This paragraph reports one TCR beta chain. This entry comes from a study of CD8+ T cells in alopecia areata. TCR sequencing used cDNA made by reverse transcription of extracted RNA. Generated by immunoSEQ multiplex PCR, the TCRdb table keeps only in-frame clones and is missing some. Of 95,000 to 100,000 clones listed, roughly two thirds are singletons. Stated treatment: oral pan-JAK inhibitor, 5-10 mg twice daily. The CDR3 runs 16 residues. The trim removed 0 bases at V and 4 bases at J, leaving 7 bases unmatched. The V gene's germline CDR1 is SGHDT and CDR2 YYEEEE. The V call is TRBV5-6, the J call TRBJ2-1; TRBD2 matches 7 bases. This specimen was CD8+ T cells sorted from blood, taken at week 4, from a patient treated with tofacitinib. The receptor's source is a human donor with alopecia areata. The CDR3 protein is CASSLGGRASYNEQFF. CDR3 nucleotides: TGTGCCAGCAGCTTGGGTGGGAGGGCCTCGTACAATGAGCAGTTCTTC.